These T cell receptor beta chains were read from a single sample in a study of blood T cells in healthy people across ages. TCRdb itself ran the 5' RACE reads through MiXCR, one entry per CDR3 protein. This table holds roughly 1,000,000 distinct CDR3 sequences, 20% to 25% found once. These same records also appear under a second study, on T cells of mothers and their children.

Sample: blood. Receptors were obtained from a girl aged 2 to 9 in good health. Each CDR3 is given with its conserved first and last residue. Fields, in order: V gene, J gene, CDR3 protein.

v_gene: TRBV7-9; j_gene: TRBJ2-7; CDR3aa: CASSPPSGRAAYEQYF
v_gene: TRBV27; j_gene: TRBJ2-7; CDR3aa: CASKGWGGGEQYF
v_gene: TRBV24-1; j_gene: TRBJ2-1; CDR3aa: CATSEQGTYNEQFF
v_gene: TRBV10-3; j_gene: TRBJ1-4; CDR3aa: CAISDLDRSTNEKLFF
v_gene: TRBV19; j_gene: TRBJ1-2; CDR3aa: CARTGGGYTF
v_gene: TRBV9; j_gene: TRBJ2-3; CDR3aa: CASSVSGSGTDTQYF
v_gene: TRBV6-4; j_gene: TRBJ2-2; CDR3aa: CASSTSEDTGELFF
v_gene: TRBV3-1; j_gene: TRBJ2-1; CDR3aa: CASSHQALGIAGGPLGQFF
v_gene: TRBV9; j_gene: TRBJ2-3; CDR3aa: CASSVTQVPDTQYF
v_gene: TRBV20-1; j_gene: TRBJ2-7; CDR3aa: CSASPDGRSYEQYF
v_gene: TRBV5-1; j_gene: TRBJ2-7; CDR3aa: CASSPDTNYEQYF
v_gene: TRBV29-1; j_gene: TRBJ1-5; CDR3aa: CSVESPSQPQHF
v_gene: TRBV6-2/TRBV6-3; j_gene: TRBJ2-1; CDR3aa: CASSPGTGVYNEQFF
v_gene: TRBV6-6; j_gene: TRBJ1-1; CDR3aa: CATRTVNTEAFF
v_gene: TRBV6-1; j_gene: TRBJ2-1; CDR3aa: CASSEGTSGRIYNEQFF
v_gene: TRBV20-1; j_gene: TRBJ2-7; CDR3aa: CSAREGVRFYEQYF
v_gene: TRBV7-9; j_gene: TRBJ2-1; CDR3aa: CASSLGGLLAGGQNEQFF
v_gene: TRBV12-3/TRBV12-4; j_gene: NA; CDR3aa: CASTTRGGVDEQFF
v_gene: TRBV6-5; j_gene: TRBJ2-7; CDR3aa: CASSYSFPDDGSYEQYF
v_gene: TRBV27; j_gene: TRBJ2-7; CDR3aa: CASSARDISYEQYF